What follows describes a single T cell receptor (beta chain). Mismatch with germline at one junction end may stem from a read error. The data were obtained in a study of T cells in Graves' hyperthyroidism and ophthalmopathy. Across the whole study: Peripheral blood samples were taken at initial diagnosis, prior to any treatment.

It was uncontrolled infection, other autoimmune disease, pregnancy or lactation that excluded patients. Researchers took RNA transcripts and amplified the TCR beta CDR3 regions from them. HTBI primers were employed in a first-round RT-PCR of the TCR CDR3. TCRdb recomputed calls from the multiplex PCR reads with MiXCR, one row per CDR3 protein. The sample lists about 600,000 distinct CDR3 sequences; 14% were seen once. Germline CDR1 and CDR2: SGHTA and FQGNSA. This CDR3 is built from 16 residues. This receptor was taken from a woman aged 18 to 35 with Graves' ophthalmopathy. This rearrangement joins TRBV7-2 to TRBJ2-7; 9 nucleotides align to TRBD2. Material: blood. CDR3 loop: CASSLLPLAGAGEQYF. For the CDR3, the DNA is TGCGCCAGCAGCTTGTTGCCTTTAGCGGGAGCTGGCGAGCAGTACTTC.